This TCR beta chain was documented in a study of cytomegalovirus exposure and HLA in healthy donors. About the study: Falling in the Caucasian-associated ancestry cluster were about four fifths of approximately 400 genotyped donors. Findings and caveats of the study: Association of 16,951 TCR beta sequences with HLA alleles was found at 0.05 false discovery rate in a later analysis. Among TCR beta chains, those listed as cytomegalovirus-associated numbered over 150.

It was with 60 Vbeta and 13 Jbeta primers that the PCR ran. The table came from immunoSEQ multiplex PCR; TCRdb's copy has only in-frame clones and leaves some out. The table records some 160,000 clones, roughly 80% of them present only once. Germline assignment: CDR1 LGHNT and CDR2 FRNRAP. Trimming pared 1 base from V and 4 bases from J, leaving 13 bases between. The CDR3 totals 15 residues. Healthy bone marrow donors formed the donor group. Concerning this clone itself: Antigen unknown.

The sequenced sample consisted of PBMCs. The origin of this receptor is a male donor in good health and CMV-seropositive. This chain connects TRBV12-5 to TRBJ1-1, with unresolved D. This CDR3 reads CASGLGQDYATEAFF. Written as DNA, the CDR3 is TGTGCTAGTGGTTTGGGTCAGGACTATGCCACTGAAGCTTTCTTT.